The 17 T cell receptor beta chains reported below all come from one sample, sequenced in a study of T cell responses to AZD1222 COVID-19 vaccine. Clones were sequenced by immunoSEQ multiplex PCR, and TCRdb holds only the in-frame ones, with some missing. In the table there are about 110,000 clones, around 92% of which are singletons. The sequenced sample was peripheral blood, obtained on day 0 of AZD1222 vaccination. These receptors all stem from an adult in good health.

In DNA form, the CDR3 reads TGTGCCAGCAGCTTAGGACGGGGGGGTGACTATGGCTACACCTTC. The encoded protein is CASSLGRGGDYGYTF. V is TRBV7-6 and J is TRBJ1-2, with D perhaps TRBD1 (5 bases). V was shortened by 1 base and J by 3 bases, with 12 bases between the two germline ends. Germline V gives CDR1 SGHVS, CDR2 FNYEAQ. CDR3 length equals 15 residues.

V gene TRBV28 combines with J gene TRBJ1-4; D remains ambiguous. CDR1 is MDHEN and CDR2 is SYDVKM in the germline V gene. The germline V and J ends were trimmed by 3 bases and 5 bases, with 13 bases remaining between them. The CDR3 has 15 amino acids. The DNA for the CDR3 is TGTGCCAGCAGTTTTTTTTCCAGACCAAATGAAAAACTGTTTTTT. Its translation is CASSFFSRPNEKLFF.

This chain connects TRBV2 to TRBJ1-1; D uncertain. The CDR3 runs to 13 residues. The V end lost 6 bases, the J end lost 10 bases, and 18 bases lay between the germline ends. Germline CDR1 is SNHLY and CDR2 is FYNNEI. The CDR3 sequence is CASRDRSSSGAFF. The CDR3 DNA is TGTGCCAGCAGGGACCGGTCATCCAGTGGAGCTTTCTTT.

This CDR3 is CASSLTTQYNEQFF. CDR3 sequence (DNA): TGTGCCAGTAGTTTAACGACCCAATACAATGAGCAGTTCTTC. This sequence joins TRBV19 and TRBJ2-1; D gene ambiguous. The CDR3 runs to 14 residues. Per the germline V gene, CDR1 is LNHDA and CDR2 is SQIVND (reference sequence). Trimming removed 5 bases at V and 4 bases at J, with 12 bases between.

This clone has a single count. The V gene is TRBV5-1, the J gene TRBJ2-3, with D perhaps TRBD2 (5 bases). V lost 0 bases and J 1 base, leaving 12 bases between the germline ends. Germline values: CDR1 SGHRS, CDR2 YFSETQ. The CDR3 spans 16 residues. The CDR3 here is CASSLVSRRGTDTQYF. The CDR3 DNA reads TGCGCCAGCAGCTTGGTTAGCCGGCGGGGCACAGATACGCAGTATTTT.

The chain links TRBV28 to TRBJ2-5; TRBD1 might be the D (7 bases). The V end was cut by 7 bases, the J end by 4 bases, with 22 bases between. This CDR3 contains 16 residues. Germline lookup yields CDR1 MDHEN and CDR2 SYDVKM. In nucleotides, the CDR3 is TGTGCCAGCACCGCCGGAGGGGGCCCCAAGGGAGAGACCCAGTACTTC. This sequence encodes CASTAGGGPKGETQYF. The full variable domain, in which reference TRBV28 and TRBJ2-5 provide the parts outside the CDR3, is DVKVTQSSRYLVKRTGEKVFLECVQDMDHENMFWYRQDPGLGLRLIYFSYDVKMKEKGDIPEGYSVSREKKERFSLILESASTNQTSMYLCASTAGGGPKGETQYFGPGTRLLVL.

This chain joins TRBV14 and TRBJ2-5; 8 nucleotides agree with TRBD1. Germline loops: CDR1 SGHDN, CDR2 FVKESK. CDR3 length: 14 amino acids. V lost 3 bases, J lost 4 bases, and 4 bases stayed unmatched. DNA for the CDR3: TGTGCCAGCAGCCACTCTGGACAGGGAGAGACCCAGTACTTC. It translates to CASSHSGQGETQYF.

CDR3 coding DNA: TGTGCCAGCAGTGACTCTAGCGGCTCCTACAATGAGCAGTTCTTC. This gives the protein CASSDSSGSYNEQFF. The V gene is TRBV6-4, the J gene TRBJ2-1; TRBD2 might be the D (6 bases). Per germline, CDR1 MRHNA and CDR2 SNTAGT. Trimming removed 0 bases at V and 0 bases at J, with 6 bases between. This CDR3 is built from 15 residues.

Turning to this clone: In the same sample, other DNA sequences code for this CDR3. The rearrangement uses TRBV19 and TRBJ1-1, with D possibly TRBD1 on 5 matching bases. The V and J ends lost 5 bases and 4 bases respectively, with 8 bases between them. Germline CDR1 and CDR2: LNHDA and SQIVND (reference sequence). The CDR3 contains 12 residues. For the CDR3, the DNA is TGTGCCAGTAGTCAGGGCGGCACTGAAGCTTTCTTT. This encodes CASSQGGTEAFF. The complete variable domain, with remaining parts taken from reference TRBV19 and TRBJ1-1, reads DGGITQSPKYLFRKEGQNVTLSCEQNLNHDAMYWYRQDPGQGLRLIYYSQIVNDFQKGDIAEGYSVSREKKESFPLTVTSAQKNPTAFYLCASSQGGTEAFFGQGTRLTVV.

The V and J genes are TRBV4-1 and TRBJ1-6; maybe TRBD1 (5 bases). The CDR3 spans 16 residues. Trimming left V 1 base short and J 8 bases short, with 15 bases between. Germline V gives CDR1 MGHRA, CDR2 YSYEKL. The CDR3 DNA follows: TGCGCCAGCAGCCAAGTTGGCTCAAGGGGATATTCACCCCTCCACTTT. Protein sequence: CASSQVGSRGYSPLHF.

CDR3 in DNA: TGCGCCAGCAGCCCCTTGGCAGCTGCCTACGAGCAGTACTTC. Translating gives CASSPLAAAYEQYF. V gene TRBV4-1 combines with J gene TRBJ2-7; D remains ambiguous. The length of the CDR3 is 14 residues. Germline V gene lookup returns CDR1 MGHRA and CDR2 YSYEKL. V dropped 4 bases and J dropped 2 bases, with 12 bases sitting between them.

This chain links TRBV7-9 with TRBJ1-6; D is unclear. Per the germline V gene, CDR1 is SEHNR and CDR2 is FQNEAQ (reference sequence). This CDR3 has 13 amino acids. Trimming shortened V by 1 base and J by 7 bases, and 5 bases separated the two germline ends. Here the CDR3 reads CASSLVGNSPLHF. As DNA, the CDR3 is TGTGCCAGCAGCTTAGTGGGCAATTCACCCCTCCACTTT.

J is TRBJ2-7 and V is TRBV11-2, with D perhaps TRBD1 (5 bases). V lost 2 bases to trimming and J lost 2 bases, with 10 bases between them. CDR1 and CDR2 from the germline V gene are SGHAT and FQNNGV. The CDR3 covers 14 residues. The CDR3 region has the DNA TGTGCCAGCAGCTTAAAGGGGATTACCTACGAGCAGTACTTC. This encodes CASSLKGITYEQYF.

V gene TRBV3-1 (or the pseudogene TRBV3-2) combines with J gene TRBJ2-5, with 9 bases identical to TRBD2. The CDR3 runs 17 residues. Germline loops: CDR1 LGHDT, CDR2 YNNKEL (reference sequence). J was trimmed by 5 bases and V by 0 bases; bases with no gene match: 10. CDR3 bases: TGTGCCAGCAGCCAAGAACTAGCGGGTGGGGTGGGGGAGACCCAGTACTTC. Protein: CASSQELAGGVGETQYF.

The chain joins TRBV7-3 to TRBJ2-5; maybe TRBD2 (6 bases). CDR1 is SGHTA, CDR2 FQGTGA, per germline. V was cut by 5 bases and J by 5 bases, with 12 bases left in between. The CDR3 loop spans 13 amino acids. The CDR3 region is CASSQTSRETQYF. CDR3 nucleotides: TGTGCCAGCAGCCAAACTAGCCGCGAGACCCAGTACTTC.

This clone has only a few counts. The rearrangement joins TRBV3-1 (or the pseudogene TRBV3-2) to TRBJ1-4; D is unclear. V lost 0 bases and J 7 bases, leaving 12 bases between the germline ends. The germline V gene encodes CDR1 LGHDT and CDR2 YNNKEL (reference sequence). There are 15 residues in the CDR3. The CDR3 DNA reads as TGTGCCAGCAGCCAAGACCTGGGAGTGGCTGAAAAACTGTTTTTT. Its translation is CASSQDLGVAEKLFF.

The CDR3 DNA reads TGTGCCAGCAGCTCCAACTACGAGCAGTACTTC. Encoded protein: CASSSNYEQYF. The V gene is TRBV12-3 or TRBV12-4, the J gene TRBJ2-7; no definite D call. The V gene lost 6 bases and the J gene lost 3 bases, with 6 bases spanning the gap. This CDR3 is built from 11 residues.